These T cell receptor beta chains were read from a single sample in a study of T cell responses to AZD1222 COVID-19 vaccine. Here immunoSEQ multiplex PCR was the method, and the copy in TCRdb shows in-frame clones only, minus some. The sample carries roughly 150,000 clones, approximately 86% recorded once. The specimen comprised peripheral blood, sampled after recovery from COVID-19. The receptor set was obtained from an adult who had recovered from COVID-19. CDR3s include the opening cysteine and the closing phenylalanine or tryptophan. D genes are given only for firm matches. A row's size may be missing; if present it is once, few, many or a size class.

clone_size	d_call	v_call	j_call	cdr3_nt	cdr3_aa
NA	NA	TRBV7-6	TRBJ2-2	TGTGCCAGCAGCTTAGTTGCAACCGGGGAGCTGTTTTTT	CASSLVATGELFF
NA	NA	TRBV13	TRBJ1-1	TGTGCCACTCGCTTCATCGGGTACAACACTGAAGCTTTCTTT	CATRFIGYNTEAFF
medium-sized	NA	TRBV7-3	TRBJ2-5	TGTGCCAGCAGCTTAGAAGGTCCCGGGGGAGAGACCCAGTACTTC	CASSLEGPGGETQYF
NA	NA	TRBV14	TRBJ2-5	TGTGCCAGCGGAAGACAGATGGAGACCCAGTACTTC	CASGRQMETQYF
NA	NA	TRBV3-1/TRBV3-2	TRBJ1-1	TGTGCCAGCAGCCAAGAGAAGGGCGGAAACACTGAAGCTTTCTTT	CASSQEKGGNTEAFF
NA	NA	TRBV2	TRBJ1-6	TGTGCCAGCAGGTGGAATTCACCCCTCCACTTT	CASRWNSPLHF
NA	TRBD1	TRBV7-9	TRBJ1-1	TGTGCCAGCAGCTCGACAGGGGTAAACACTGAAGCTTTCTTT	CASSSTGVNTEAFF
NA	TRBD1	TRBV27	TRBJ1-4	TGTGCCAGCAGTTTATCCACCTTTGGGACAGGGGGCGCGGGAAAACTGTTTTTT	CASSLSTFGTGGAGKLFF
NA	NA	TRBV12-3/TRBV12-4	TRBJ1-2	TGTGCCAGCAGTCAGGGAAGCGGCTACACCTTC	CASSQGSGYTF
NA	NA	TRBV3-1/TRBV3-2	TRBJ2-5	TGTGCCAGCAGGAGGGGGGGCCAGGAGACCCAGTACTTC	CASRRGGQETQYF
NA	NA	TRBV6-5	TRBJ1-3	TGTGCCAGCAAGGGTACGGTGTCTGGAAACACCATATATTTT	CASKGTVSGNTIYF
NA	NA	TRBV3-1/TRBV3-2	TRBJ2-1	TGTGCCAGCAGCCCCCTTTGGCGCGGTTACAATGAGCAGTTCTTC	CASSPLWRGYNEQFF
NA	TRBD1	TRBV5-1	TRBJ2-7	TGCGCCAGCAGCCCCGGGACAGGGATTACCTACGAGCAGTACTTC	CASSPGTGITYEQYF
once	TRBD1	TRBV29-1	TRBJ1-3	TGCAGCGTTGGACAGGGATCCGGAAACACCATATATTTT	CSVGQGSGNTIYF
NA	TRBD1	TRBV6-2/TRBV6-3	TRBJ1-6	TGTGCCAGCAGTCCGCGACCGGGACAGGGTGCTAATTCACCCCTCCACTTT	CASSPRPGQGANSPLHF
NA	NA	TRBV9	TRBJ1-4	TGTGCCAGCAGTCCGACTGCAACTAATGAAAAACTGTTTTTT	CASSPTATNEKLFF
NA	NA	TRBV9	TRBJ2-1	TGTGCCAGCAGCGTAGCTGTCGGAGAGCAGTTCTTC	CASSVAVGEQFF
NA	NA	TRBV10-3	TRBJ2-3	TGTGCCATCAGTGAGTCTGGTACTCCGAGCACAGATACGCAGTATTTT	CAISESGTPSTDTQYF